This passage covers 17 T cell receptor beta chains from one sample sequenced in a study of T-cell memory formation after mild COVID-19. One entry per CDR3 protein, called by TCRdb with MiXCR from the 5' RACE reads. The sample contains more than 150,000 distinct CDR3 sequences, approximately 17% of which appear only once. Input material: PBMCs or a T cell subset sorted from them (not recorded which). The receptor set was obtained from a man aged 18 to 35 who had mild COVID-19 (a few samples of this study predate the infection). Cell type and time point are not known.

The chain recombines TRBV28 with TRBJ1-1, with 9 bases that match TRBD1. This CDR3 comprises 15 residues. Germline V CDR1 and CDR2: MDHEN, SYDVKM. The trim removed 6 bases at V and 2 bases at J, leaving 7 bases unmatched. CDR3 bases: TGTGCCAGCAGCCACCTCACAGGGGGCAACACTGAAGCTTTCTTT. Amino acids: CASSHLTGGNTEAFF.

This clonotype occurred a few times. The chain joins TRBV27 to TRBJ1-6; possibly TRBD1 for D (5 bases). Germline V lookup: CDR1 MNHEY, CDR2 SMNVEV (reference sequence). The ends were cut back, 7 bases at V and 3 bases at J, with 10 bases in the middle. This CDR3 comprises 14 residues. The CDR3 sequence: CASKQAGYNSPLHF. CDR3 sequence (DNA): TGTGCCAGCAAACAGGCCGGCTATAATTCACCCCTCCACTTT.

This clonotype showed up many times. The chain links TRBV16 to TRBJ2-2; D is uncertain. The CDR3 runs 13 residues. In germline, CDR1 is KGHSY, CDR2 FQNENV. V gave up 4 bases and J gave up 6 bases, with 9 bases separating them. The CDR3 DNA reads TGTGCCAGCAGCCGGGTTTCATCCGGGGAGCTGTTTTTT. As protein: CASSRVSSGELFF.

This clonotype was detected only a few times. CDR3 loop: CASSEGRQLVGYTF. The CDR3 bases are TGTGCCAGCAGTGAAGGGCGACAGCTGGTCGGCTACACCTTC. The gene calls are TRBV25-1 and TRBJ1-2; the D gene is possibly TRBD1 (5 bases). Germline V gene lookup returns CDR1 MGHDK and CDR2 SYGVNS. The germline V and J ends were trimmed by 2 bases and 8 bases, with 15 bases remaining between them. The CDR3 runs to 14 residues.

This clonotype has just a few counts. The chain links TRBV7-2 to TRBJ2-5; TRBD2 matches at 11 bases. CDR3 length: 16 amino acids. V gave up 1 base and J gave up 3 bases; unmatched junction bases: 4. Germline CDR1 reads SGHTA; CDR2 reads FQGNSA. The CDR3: CASSLGTGLAEETQYF. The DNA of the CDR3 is TGTGCCAGCAGCTTAGGAACGGGACTAGCGGAAGAGACCCAGTACTTC.

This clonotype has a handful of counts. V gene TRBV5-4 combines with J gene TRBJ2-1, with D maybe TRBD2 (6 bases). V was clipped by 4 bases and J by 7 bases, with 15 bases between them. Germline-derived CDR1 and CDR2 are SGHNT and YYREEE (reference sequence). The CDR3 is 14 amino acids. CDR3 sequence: CASSLRDFWNEQFF. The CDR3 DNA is TGTGCCAGCAGCCTCCGGGACTTCTGGAATGAGCAGTTCTTC.

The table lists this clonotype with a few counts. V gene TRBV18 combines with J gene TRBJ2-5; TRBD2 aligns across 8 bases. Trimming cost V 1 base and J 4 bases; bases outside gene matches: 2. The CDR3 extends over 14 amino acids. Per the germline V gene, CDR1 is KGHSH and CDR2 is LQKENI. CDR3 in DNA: TGTGCCAGCTCACCACGGAGCGGGAGAGAGACCCAGTACTTC. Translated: CASSPRSGRETQYF. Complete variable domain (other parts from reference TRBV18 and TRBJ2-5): NAGVMQNPRHLVRRRGQEARLRCSPMKGHSHVYWYRQLPEEGLKFMVYLQKENIIDESGMPKERFSAEFPKEGPSILRIQQVVRGDSAAYFCASSPRSGRETQYFGPGTRLLVL.

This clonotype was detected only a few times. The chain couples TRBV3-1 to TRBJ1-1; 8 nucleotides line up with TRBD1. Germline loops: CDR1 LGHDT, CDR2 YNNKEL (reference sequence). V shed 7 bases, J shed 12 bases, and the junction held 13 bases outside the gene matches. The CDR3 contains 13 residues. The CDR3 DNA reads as TGTGCCAGCACCCTCGACCCGGACAGGGAAACTTTCTTT. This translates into CASTLDPDRETFF.

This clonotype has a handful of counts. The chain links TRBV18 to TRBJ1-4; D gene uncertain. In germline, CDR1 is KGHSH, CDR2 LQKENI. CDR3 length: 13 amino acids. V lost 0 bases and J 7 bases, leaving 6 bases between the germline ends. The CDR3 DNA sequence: TGTGCCAGCTCACCACCGGTGGGTGAAAAACTGTTTTTT. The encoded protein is CASSPPVGEKLFF.

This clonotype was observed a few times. In DNA form, the CDR3 reads TGTGCCAGCAGCTTAAGCCCAGCGAACACTGAAGCTTTCTTT. It codes for CASSLSPANTEAFF. The chain uses TRBV7-2 and TRBJ1-1; D is uncertain. The V end lost 2 bases, the J end lost 1 base, and 8 bases lay between the germline ends. CDR3 length: 14 amino acids. CDR1 is SGHTA, CDR2 FQGNSA, per germline.

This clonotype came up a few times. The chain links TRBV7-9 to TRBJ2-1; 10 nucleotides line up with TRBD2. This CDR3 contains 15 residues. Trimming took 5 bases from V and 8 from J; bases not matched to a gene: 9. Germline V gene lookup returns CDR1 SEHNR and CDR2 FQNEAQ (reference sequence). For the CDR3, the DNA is TGTGCCAGCAGCAAGAGCGGGGGGGCCGGCGATGAGCAGTTCTTC. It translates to CASSKSGGAGDEQFF.

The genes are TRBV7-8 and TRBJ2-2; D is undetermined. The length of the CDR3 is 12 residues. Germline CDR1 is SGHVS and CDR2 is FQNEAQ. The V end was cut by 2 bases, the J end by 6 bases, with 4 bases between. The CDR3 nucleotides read TGTGCCAGCAGCTTATGGGCCGGGGAGCTGTTTTTT. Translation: CASSLWAGELFF.

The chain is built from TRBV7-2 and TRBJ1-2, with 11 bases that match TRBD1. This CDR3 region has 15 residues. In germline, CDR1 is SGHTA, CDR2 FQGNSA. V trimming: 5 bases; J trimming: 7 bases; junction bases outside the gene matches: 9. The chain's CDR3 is CASSLPGQGAGGYTF. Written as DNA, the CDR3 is TGTGCCAGCAGCCTCCCAGGACAGGGGGCGGGTGGCTACACCTTC.

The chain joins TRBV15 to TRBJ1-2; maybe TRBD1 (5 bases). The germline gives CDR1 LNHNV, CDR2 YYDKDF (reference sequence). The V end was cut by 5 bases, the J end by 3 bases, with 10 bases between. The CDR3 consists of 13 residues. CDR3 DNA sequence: TGTGCCACCAGCGAGGGGTTGGACTATGGCTACACCTTC. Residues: CATSEGLDYGYTF.

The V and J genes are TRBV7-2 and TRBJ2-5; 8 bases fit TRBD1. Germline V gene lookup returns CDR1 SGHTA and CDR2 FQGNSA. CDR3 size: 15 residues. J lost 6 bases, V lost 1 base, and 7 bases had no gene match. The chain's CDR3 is CASSLGTGREKTQYF. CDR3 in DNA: TGTGCCAGCAGCTTAGGGACAGGGCGTGAAAAGACCCAGTACTTC.

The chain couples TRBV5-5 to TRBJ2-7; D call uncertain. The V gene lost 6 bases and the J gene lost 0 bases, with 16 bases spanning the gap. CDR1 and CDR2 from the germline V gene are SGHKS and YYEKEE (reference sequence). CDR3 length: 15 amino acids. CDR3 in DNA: TGTGCCAGCACCCCGGCCCGGGCTCCCTCCTACGAGCAGTACGTC. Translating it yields CASTPARAPSYEQYV.

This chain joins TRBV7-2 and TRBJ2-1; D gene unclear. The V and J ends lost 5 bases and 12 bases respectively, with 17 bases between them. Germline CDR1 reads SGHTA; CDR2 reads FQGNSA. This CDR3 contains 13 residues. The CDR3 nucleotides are TGTGCCAGCAGCCCCTCTCCGGCAGTGGGGCAGTTCTTC. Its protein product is CASSPSPAVGQFF.